Following are 24 T cell receptor beta chains from one sample sequenced in a study of cytomegalovirus exposure and HLA in healthy donors. PCR primers comprised 60 Vbeta and 13 Jbeta primers. Produced via immunoSEQ multiplex PCR; TCRdb's table is partial and in-frame only. The table has about 90,000 clones, more than 65% seen once. Sequenced: PBMCs. These receptors were collected from a woman younger than 30 in good health and CMV-seropositive.

The rearrangement uses TRBV2 and TRBJ2-1; the match to TRBD1 covers 11 bases. This CDR3 spans 15 amino acids. V lost 6 bases to trimming and J lost 2 bases; unmatched junction nucleotides: 3. Germline-derived CDR1 and CDR2 are SNHLY and FYNNEI. The CDR3 DNA is TGTGCCAGCAGGAGGGACAGGGGGACCTACAATGAGCAGTTCTTC. Its protein is CASRRDRGTYNEQFF.

A remark on this clone: The germline gene is not matched at one end of the junction; a read error may be the cause. The J gene is TRBJ2-7, the V gene TRBV5-8, with a tentative D call TRBD1 (6 bases). The CDR3 is 14 residues long. Germline loops: CDR1 SGHTS, CDR2 YDEGEE. The CDR3 spells CASSLGQASNEQYF. CDR3 nucleotide sequence: TGTGCCAGCAGCTTGGGACAGGCCTCCAACGAGCAGTACTTC.

This rearrangement joins TRBV27 to TRBJ2-7; 8 nucleotides line up with TRBD1. CDR3 size: 16 residues. From germline, CDR1 is MNHEY and CDR2 SMNVEV (reference sequence). V shed 3 bases and J 2 bases; nucleotides not matched to a gene: 9. The CDR3 DNA is TGTGCCAGCAGTTTGCTCGGGACAGGCTCAACCTACGAGCAGTACTTC. Translating it yields CASSLLGTGSTYEQYF.

Many counts were recorded for this clone. V is TRBV4-2 and J is TRBJ2-5; no clear D gene. Per the germline V gene, CDR1 is LGHNA and CDR2 is YNFKEQ. V was clipped by 0 bases and J by 5 bases, with 10 bases between them. The CDR3 consists of 14 residues. CDR3 sequence: CASSQESPGETQYF. CDR3 DNA sequence: TGTGCCAGCAGCCAAGAGTCCCCCGGGGAGACCCAGTACTTC.

The chain recombines TRBV7-6 with TRBJ1-6; 9 bases match TRBD1. Germline loops: CDR1 SGHVS, CDR2 FNYEAQ. The CDR3 sequence is 16 residues long. The trim removed 5 bases at V and 9 bases at J, leaving 11 bases unmatched. CDR3 loop: CASSQGYRGPGSPLHF. The CDR3 nucleotides read TGTGCCAGCAGCCAAGGCTACAGGGGGCCGGGTTCACCCCTCCACTTT.

The chain is built from TRBV19 and TRBJ2-7; D is undetermined. The CDR3 consists of 11 residues. Germline V gene lookup returns CDR1 LNHDA and CDR2 SQIVND (reference sequence). Deletions cut 5 bases from V and 5 bases from J, with 7 bases between. CDR3 coding DNA: TGTGCCAGTAGTCTACGTGACGAGCAGTACTTC. Protein sequence: CASSLRDEQYF.

The chain is built from TRBV4-2 and TRBJ2-5, with 7 nucleotides matching TRBD1. The CDR3 totals 14 residues. Germline V gives CDR1 LGHNA, CDR2 YNFKEQ. Losses at the gene ends were 1 base for V and 3 bases for J; bases not matched to a gene: 2. Written as DNA, the CDR3 is TGTGCCAGCAGCCAAGCGGGACAGAAAGAGACCCAGTACTTC. It translates to CASSQAGQKETQYF.

The chain uses TRBV28 and TRBJ2-7; TRBD1 aligns across 7 bases. CDR1 and CDR2 from the germline V gene are MDHEN and SYDVKM. V shed 5 bases and J 3 bases; nucleotides not matched to a gene: 10. The CDR3 consists of 15 residues. This CDR3 reads CASSITGAWGYEQYF. The CDR3 nucleotides are TGTGCCAGCAGTATCACAGGGGCTTGGGGCTACGAGCAGTACTTC. The full variable domain, its missing parts supplied by reference TRBV28 and TRBJ2-7, is DVKVTQSSRYLVKRTGEKVFLECVQDMDHENMFWYRQDPGLGLRLIYFSYDVKMKEKGDIPEGYSVSREKKERFSLILESASTNQTSMYLCASSITGAWGYEQYFGPGTRLTVT.

This clone was counted only a few times. The gene calls are TRBV28 and TRBJ2-7, with TRBD2 identical over 12 bases. The junction had 3 bases not matched to a gene; V was cut back by 6 bases and J by 3 bases. CDR3 length: 14 residues. Germline lookup yields CDR1 MDHEN and CDR2 SYDVKM. The CDR3 coding sequence is TGTGCCAGCAGGACTAGCGGGAGTAGCTACGAGCAGTACTTC. Amino acids: CASRTSGSSYEQYF.

This clone counts as medium-sized (0.01 to 0.1%). The gene calls are TRBV4-3 and TRBJ2-2; D might be TRBD2 (5 bases). Trimming took 4 bases from V and 6 from J, leaving 9 bases between them. Germline V gives CDR1 LGHNA, CDR2 YSLEER. The CDR3 has 13 amino acids. Here the CDR3 reads CASSLEGPGELFF. Here the CDR3 DNA reads TGCGCCAGCAGCCTTGAGGGCCCCGGGGAGCTGTTTTTT.

The chain recombines TRBV9 with TRBJ2-5, with 8 nucleotides matching TRBD1. The CDR3 loop spans 15 amino acids. J was trimmed by 5 bases and V by 4 bases; bases with no gene match: 10. Germline V lookup: CDR1 SGDLS, CDR2 YYNGEE. This chain's CDR3 is CASSIQTGAGETQYF. In DNA form, the CDR3 reads TGTGCCAGCAGCATACAGACAGGGGCTGGGGAGACCCAGTACTTC.

This chain uses TRBV5-6 with TRBJ2-7, with a possible D match to TRBD2 (6 bases). This CDR3 region has 12 residues. Germline lookup yields CDR1 SGHDT and CDR2 YYEEEE. Trimming shortened V by 4 bases and J by 4 bases, and 9 bases separated the two germline ends. The CDR3 spells CASSPGTYEQYF. The CDR3 nucleotides read TGTGCCAGCAGCCCAGGGACTTACGAGCAGTACTTC.

This clone has at least ten counts. The chain uses TRBV6-1 and TRBJ1-5, with TRBD1 as a possible D gene (6 bases). Germline V gene data show CDR1 as MNHNS and CDR2 as SASEGT. Between the trimmed V and J ends, which lost 3 bases and 2 bases, there was a span of 11 bases. The CDR3 loop spans 15 amino acids. The CDR3 sequence: CASSEDRSGNQPQHF. The CDR3 region has the DNA TGTGCCAGCAGTGAGGACAGAAGCGGCAATCAGCCCCAGCATTTT.

The chain joins TRBV5-6 to TRBJ2-1; D perhaps matches TRBD2 (5 bases). Germline lookup yields CDR1 SGHDT and CDR2 YYEEEE. Trimming removed 4 bases at V and 0 bases at J, with 20 bases between. The CDR3 sequence is 18 residues long. The CDR3 DNA follows: TGTGCCAGCAGCCCATTGATAAGCGGAACTTTCTCCTACAATGAGCAGTTCTTC. Protein sequence: CASSPLISGTFSYNEQFF.

This clone is medium-sized within its sample. The rearrangement joins TRBV13 to TRBJ2-3; weak D call: TRBD2 (6 bases). Germline V CDR1 and CDR2: PRHDT, FYEKMQ (reference sequence). The germline V and J ends were trimmed by 5 bases and 6 bases, with 15 bases remaining between them. The length of the CDR3 is 14 residues. The CDR3 is CASSPGLRGDTQYF. The CDR3 DNA reads as TGTGCCAGCAGCCCGGGACTTCGGGGGGATACGCAGTATTTT. Looking up the rest from reference TRBV13 and TRBJ2-3 gives the full variable domain: AAGVIQSPRHLIKEKRETATLKCYPIPRHDTVYWYQQGPGQDPQFLISFYEKMQSDKGSIPDRFSAQQFSDYHSELNMSSLELGDSALYFCASSPGLRGDTQYFGPGTRLTVL.

The rearrangement uses TRBV12-5 and TRBJ2-1; TRBD2 aligns across 7 bases. This CDR3 is 13 amino acids long. V lost 4 bases, J lost 8 bases, and 5 bases stayed unmatched. Germline V CDR1 and CDR2: LGHNT, FRNRAP. CDR3 in amino acids: CASGSRAGDEQFF. The CDR3 DNA follows: TGTGCTAGTGGTTCGAGGGCGGGGGATGAGCAGTTCTTC.

J is TRBJ2-4 and V is TRBV2; perhaps TRBD2 as D (5 bases). V was shortened by 7 bases and J by 6 bases, with 13 bases between the two germline ends. CDR3 length: 13 residues. CDR1 SNHLY and CDR2 FYNNEI come from the germline V gene. This CDR3 reads CASTTPSGNIQYF. The CDR3 nucleotides read TGTGCCAGCACAACGCCCAGCGGAAACATTCAGTACTTC.

Details on this clone: A junction end diverges from the germline sequence, so it may reflect a read error. The rearrangement uses TRBV5-1 and TRBJ2-4; 7 bases are a match to TRBD2. Germline assignment: CDR1 SGHRS and CDR2 YFSETQ. This CDR3 spans 16 amino acids. The DNA of the CDR3 is TGCGCCAGCAGTTTGGGCGTCGGATGGGAGGGGAACATTCAGTACTTC. This sequence encodes CASSLGVGWEGNIQYF.

This chain connects TRBV7-9 to TRBJ1-1; TRBD1 matches 11 bases. The germline gives CDR1 SEHNR, CDR2 FQNEAQ (reference sequence). The CDR3 is 15 amino acids. V lost 5 bases and J lost 10; bases outside the gene matches: 12. The CDR3 is CASSLGQGARGRAFF. The CDR3 coding sequence is TGTGCCAGCAGCCTTGGACAGGGGGCCCGGGGTCGAGCTTTCTTT. Together with reference TRBV7-9 and TRBJ1-1, the CDR3 gives the full variable domain: DTGVSQNPRHKITKRGQNVTFRCDPISEHNRLYWYRQTLGQGPEFLTYFQNEAQLEKSRLLSDRFSAERPKGSFSTLEIQRTEQGDSAMYLCASSLGQGARGRAFFGQGTRLTVV.

The V and J genes are TRBV12-2 and TRBJ1-5. TRBV12-2 is flagged as a pseudogene. This CDR3 has 15 residues. In nucleotides, the CDR3 is TGTGCAAGTCGCTTAGCGTTCTGCGGGAAGCAGCCCCAGCATTTT. Translating it yields CASRLAFCGKQPQHF.

The sample holds a few counts of this clone. V is TRBV5-4 and J is TRBJ1-4; D unresolved. This CDR3 has 12 amino acids. The V gene's germline CDR1 is SGHNT and CDR2 YYREEE (reference sequence). The V and J ends lost 4 bases and 7 bases respectively, with 8 bases between them. CDR3 sequence (DNA): TGTGCCAGCAGCGCTGGGAGTGAAAAACTGTTTTTT. Its protein is CASSAGSEKLFF.

This clone was seen just once. The chain couples TRBV19 to TRBJ2-1; the D gene is possibly TRBD2 (5 bases). This CDR3 contains 14 residues. Trimming left V 5 bases short and J 6 bases short, with 14 bases between. The germline gives CDR1 LNHDA, CDR2 SQIVND (reference sequence). For the CDR3, the DNA is TGTGCCAGTAGTTCAGGCGGGTGGGGCAATGAGCAGTTCTTC. It encodes CASSSGGWGNEQFF.

The chain employs TRBV11-2 and TRBJ2-5; D ambiguous. The CDR3 contains 12 residues. The V gene lost 4 bases and the J gene lost 5 bases, with 8 bases spanning the gap. Per germline, CDR1 SGHAT and CDR2 FQNNGV. The CDR3 bases are TGTGCCAGCAGCTATTACACGGAGACCCAGTACTTC. Encoded protein: CASSYYTETQYF.

The chain joins TRBV5-5 to TRBJ2-7; D ambiguous. The germline V gene has CDR1 SGHKS and CDR2 YYEKEE (reference sequence). Trimming pared 3 bases from V and 7 bases from J, leaving 8 bases between. This CDR3 spans 11 amino acids. The CDR3 DNA reads as TGTGCCAGCAGCTCTGCTCGGGAGCAGTACTTC. Translated, it gives CASSSAREQYF.